This section outlines one TCR beta chain sequence together with its context. Its antigen is not known. The blood RNA (from unsorted whole blood) was obtained, and germline DNA was also extracted. Starting from 500 ng of total RNA, TCR beta cDNA was produced with a primer in the constant region. Employing slightly modified ARM-PCR, three nested multiplex PCR rounds were run, and these gave rise to the TCR beta libraries. TCRdb itself ran the multiplex PCR reads through MiXCR, one entry per CDR3 protein. The table records hundreds of thousands of distinct CDR3 sequences, 58% of them present only once. The data were taken from a study of tumor-infiltrating lymphocytes in primary liver carcinoma. Overall study context: Tumor lesions were T1-T3 N0M0 and spanned about 4 to 11 cm.

Study-wide results and caveats: Blood's top-250-clone fraction was significantly lower than that of tumors (p = 0.039).

Sequencing was carried out using peripheral blood. This clonotype was sampled from a woman in her 30s with primary liver carcinoma and hepatitis B virus infection.

This CDR3 is CASSQDGTGAIYNEQFF. As DNA, the CDR3 is TGTGCCAGCAGCCAAGATGGGACAGGGGCCATCTACAATGAGCAGTTCTTC. The chain carries TRBV14 and TRBJ2-1, with TRBD1 matching 10 bases. The CDR3 sequence is 17 residues long. V was pared by 0 bases and J by 3 bases, with 5 bases of the junction left unmatched. CDR1 and CDR2 (germline): SGHDN, FVKESK.